This record concerns one T cell receptor (beta chain) sequence. The sample comes from a study of blood T cell repertoires in COVID-19. Only in-frame clones appear in the TCRdb table, and some are missing; sequencing was by immunoSEQ multiplex PCR. Of approximately 210,000 clones in the sample, approximately 90% were seen once. Germline V CDR1 and CDR2: SEHNR, FQNEAQ (reference sequence). After removal of 8 bases from V and 3 bases from J, the junction contained 7 bases not matched to a gene. This CDR3 comprises 16 residues. The chain employs TRBV7-9 and TRBJ2-2; TRBD2 agrees at 12 bases. The receptor comes from a human donor in a cohort sampled during active COVID-19. Sample: peripheral blood. The CDR3, as DNA: TGTGCCAGCCTCCTAGCGGGAGGGCCACACACCGGGGAGCTGTTTTTT. Its translation: CASLLAGGPHTGELFF. Using reference TRBV7-9 and TRBJ2-2 for the parts outside the CDR3, the full variable domain is DTGVSQNPRHKITKRGQNVTFRCDPISEHNRLYWYRQTLGQGPEFLTYFQNEAQLEKSRLLSDRFSAERPKGSFSTLEIQRTEQGDSAMYLCASLLAGGPHTGELFFGEGSRLTVL.